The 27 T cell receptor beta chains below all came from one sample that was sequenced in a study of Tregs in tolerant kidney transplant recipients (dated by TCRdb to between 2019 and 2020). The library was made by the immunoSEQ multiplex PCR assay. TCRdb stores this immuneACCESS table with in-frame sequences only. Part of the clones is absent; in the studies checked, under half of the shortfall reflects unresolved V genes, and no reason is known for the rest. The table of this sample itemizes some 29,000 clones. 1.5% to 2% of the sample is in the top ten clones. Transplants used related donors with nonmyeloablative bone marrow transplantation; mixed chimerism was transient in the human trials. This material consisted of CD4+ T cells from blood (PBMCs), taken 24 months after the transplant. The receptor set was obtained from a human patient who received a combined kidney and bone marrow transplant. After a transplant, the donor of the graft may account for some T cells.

Partial CDR3 DNA: TGTGCCAGCAGCTTACTCGGGGGGTCCTACAATGAG. Translated, it gives CASSLLGGSYNE. The whole CDR3 sequence is CASSLLGGSYNEQFF. The J gene is TRBJ2-1, the V gene TRBV11-3, with 7 bases that match TRBD2. The missing CDR3 end, 3 residues past where the read stops, is filled in from the germline J gene. The trim removed 2 bases at V and 1 base at J, leaving 2 bases unmatched. Germline loops: CDR1 SGHNT, CDR2 YENEEA. CDR3 length: 15 residues.

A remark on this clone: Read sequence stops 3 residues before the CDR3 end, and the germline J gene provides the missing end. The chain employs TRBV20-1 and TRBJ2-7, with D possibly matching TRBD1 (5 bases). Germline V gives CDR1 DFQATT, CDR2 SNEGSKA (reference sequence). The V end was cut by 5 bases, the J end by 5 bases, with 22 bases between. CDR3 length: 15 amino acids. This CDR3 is CSAYRNSQPHDEQYF. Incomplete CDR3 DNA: TGCAGTGCTTACAGGAACTCCCAACCCCACGACGAG.

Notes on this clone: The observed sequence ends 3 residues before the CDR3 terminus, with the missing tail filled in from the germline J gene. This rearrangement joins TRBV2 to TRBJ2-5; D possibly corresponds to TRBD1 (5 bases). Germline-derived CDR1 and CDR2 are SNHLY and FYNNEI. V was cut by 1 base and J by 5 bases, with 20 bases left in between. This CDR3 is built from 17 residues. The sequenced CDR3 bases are TGTGCCAGCAGTGAAGGGCAGGGTAGGGTGGTTTGGGAGACC. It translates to CASSEGQGRVVWET. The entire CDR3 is CASSEGQGRVVWETQYF.

The sequenced CDR3 bases are TGCAGTGCTAGTCCCCGGGACAGAACCTACGAG. It specifies CSASPRDRTYE. The full CDR3 sequence reads CSASPRDRTYEQYF. This rearrangement joins TRBV20-1 to TRBJ2-7; 7 nucleotides align to TRBD1. The read ends 3 residues before the CDR3 terminus; that terminus is restored from the germline J gene. Germline V gives CDR1 DFQATT, CDR2 SNEGSKA (reference sequence). The J segment lost 2 bases and the V segment lost 3 bases, leaving 7 bases of the junction unmatched. CDR3 length equals 14 residues.

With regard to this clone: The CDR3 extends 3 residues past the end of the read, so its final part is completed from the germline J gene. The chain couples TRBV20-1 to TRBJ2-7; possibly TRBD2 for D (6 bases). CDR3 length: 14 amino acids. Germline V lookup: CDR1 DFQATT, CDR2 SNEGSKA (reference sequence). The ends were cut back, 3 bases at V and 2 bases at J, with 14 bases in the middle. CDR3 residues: CSASRLGITYEQYF. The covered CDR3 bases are TGCAGTGCTAGCCGACTAGGGATTACCTACGAG.

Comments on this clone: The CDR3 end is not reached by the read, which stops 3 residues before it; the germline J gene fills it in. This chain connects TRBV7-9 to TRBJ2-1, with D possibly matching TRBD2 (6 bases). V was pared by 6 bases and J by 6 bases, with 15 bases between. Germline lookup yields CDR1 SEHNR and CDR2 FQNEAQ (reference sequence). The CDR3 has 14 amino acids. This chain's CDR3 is CASSLGPSANEQFF. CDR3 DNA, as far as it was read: TGTGCCAGCAGTCTAGGGCCTAGCGCCAATGAG.

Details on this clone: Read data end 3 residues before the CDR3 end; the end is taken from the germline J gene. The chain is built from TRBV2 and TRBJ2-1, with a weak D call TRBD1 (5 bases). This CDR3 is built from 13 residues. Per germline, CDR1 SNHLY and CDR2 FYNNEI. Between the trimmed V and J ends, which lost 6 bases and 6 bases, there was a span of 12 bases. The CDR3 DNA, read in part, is TGTGCCAGCAGCCCAGACAGACCCAATGAG. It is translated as CASSPDRPNE. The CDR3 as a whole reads CASSPDRPNEQFF.

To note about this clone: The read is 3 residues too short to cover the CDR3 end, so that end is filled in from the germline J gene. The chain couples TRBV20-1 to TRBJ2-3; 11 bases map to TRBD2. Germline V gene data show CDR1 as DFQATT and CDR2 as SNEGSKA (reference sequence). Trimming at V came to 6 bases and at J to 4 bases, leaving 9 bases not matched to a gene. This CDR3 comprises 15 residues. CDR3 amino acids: CSARLAGGFADTQYF. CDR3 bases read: TGCAGTGCGAGGCTAGCGGGAGGATTCGCAGATACG.

The chain's CDR3 is CASSSGPLNTEAFF. Partial CDR3 DNA: TGTGCCAGCAGCTCCGGTCCCCTGAACACTGAA. The chain joins TRBV7-2 to TRBJ1-1; D is unresolved. Sequencing ends 3 residues short of the CDR3 end; the germline J gene provides the rest. Trimming cost V 4 bases and J 0 bases, with 9 bases left between them. The length of the CDR3 is 14 residues. CDR1 and CDR2 from the germline V gene are SGHTA and FQGNSA. Full variable domain (rest looked up from reference TRBV7-2 and TRBJ1-1): GAGVSQSPSNKVTEKGKDVELRCDPISGHTALYWYRQSLGQGLEFLIYFQGNSAPDKSGLPSDRFSAERTGGSVSTLTIQRTQQEDSAVYLCASSSGPLNTEAFFGQGTRLTVV.

The sequenced part of the CDR3 DNA is TGTGCCAGCAGCTTACGAGCGGGGAGCACAGATACG. This encodes CASSLRAGSTDT. The whole CDR3 sequence reads CASSLRAGSTDTQYF. This chain uses TRBV7-9 with TRBJ2-3, with 7 bases identical to TRBD2. The CDR3 end is not reached by the read, which stops 3 residues before it; the germline J gene fills it in. The CDR3 extends over 15 amino acids. Germline V CDR1 and CDR2: SEHNR, FQNEAQ (reference sequence). Losses at the gene ends were 2 bases for V and 0 bases for J; bases not matched to a gene: 2.

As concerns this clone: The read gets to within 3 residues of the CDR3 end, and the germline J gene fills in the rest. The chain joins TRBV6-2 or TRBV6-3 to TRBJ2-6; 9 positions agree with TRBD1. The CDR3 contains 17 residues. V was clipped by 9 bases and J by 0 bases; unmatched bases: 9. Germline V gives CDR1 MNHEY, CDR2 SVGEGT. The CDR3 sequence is CARSPGQGYSGANVLTF. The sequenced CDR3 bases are TGTGCCAGGTCTCCGGGACAGGGCTACTCTGGGGCCAACGTC.

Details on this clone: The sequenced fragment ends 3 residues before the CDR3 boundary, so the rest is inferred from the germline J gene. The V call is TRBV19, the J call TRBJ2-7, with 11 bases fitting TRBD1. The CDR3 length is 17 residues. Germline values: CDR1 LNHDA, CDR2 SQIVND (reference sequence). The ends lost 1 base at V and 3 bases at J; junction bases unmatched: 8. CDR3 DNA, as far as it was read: TGTGCCAGTAGTATAGGGACAGGGGGCGTGATTCACTACGAG. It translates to CASSIGTGGVIHYE. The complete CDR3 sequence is CASSIGTGGVIHYEQYF.

CDR3 sequence reads: CASSPRGGGNQPQHF. CDR3 DNA, as far as it was read: TGTGCCAGCAGCCCAAGAGGGGGAGGCAATCAGCCC. The chain links TRBV2 to TRBJ1-5; D possibly corresponds to TRBD1 (6 bases). Read data end 3 residues before the CDR3 end; the end is taken from the germline J gene. This CDR3 region has 15 residues. Trimming left V 6 bases short and J 2 bases short, with 14 bases between. Germline CDR1 and CDR2: SNHLY and FYNNEI.

The chain's CDR3 is CASSPLGQTGNTIYF. Incomplete CDR3 DNA: TGTGCCAGCTCACCATTAGGGCAGACGGGAAACACC. The V gene is TRBV18, the J gene TRBJ1-3; no clear D gene. The CDR3 end is not reached by the read, which stops 3 residues before it; the germline J gene fills it in. There are 15 residues in the CDR3. Trimming shortened V by 2 bases and J by 4 bases, and 12 bases separated the two germline ends. Germline loops: CDR1 KGHSH, CDR2 LQKENI. The whole variable domain, filled in from reference TRBV18 and TRBJ1-3, reads NAGVMQNPRHLVRRRGQEARLRCSPMKGHSHVYWYRQLPEEGLKFMVYLQKENIIDESGMPKERFSAEFPKEGPSILRIQQVVRGDSAAYFCASSPLGQTGNTIYFGEGSWLTVV.

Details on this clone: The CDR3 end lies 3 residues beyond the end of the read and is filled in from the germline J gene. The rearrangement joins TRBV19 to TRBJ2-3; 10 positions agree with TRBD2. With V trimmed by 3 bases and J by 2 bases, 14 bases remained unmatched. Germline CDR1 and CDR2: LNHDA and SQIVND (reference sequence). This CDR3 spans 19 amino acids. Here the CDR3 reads CASSISLSGRSINTDTQYF. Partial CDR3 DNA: TGTGCCAGTAGTATTTCTCTTAGCGGGAGGAGTATAAACACAGATACG. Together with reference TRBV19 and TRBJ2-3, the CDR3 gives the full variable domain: DGGITQSPKYLFRKEGQNVTLSCEQNLNHDAMYWYRQDPGQGLRLIYYSQIVNDFQKGDIAEGYSVSREKKESFPLTVTSAQKNPTAFYLCASSISLSGRSINTDTQYFGPGTRLTVL.

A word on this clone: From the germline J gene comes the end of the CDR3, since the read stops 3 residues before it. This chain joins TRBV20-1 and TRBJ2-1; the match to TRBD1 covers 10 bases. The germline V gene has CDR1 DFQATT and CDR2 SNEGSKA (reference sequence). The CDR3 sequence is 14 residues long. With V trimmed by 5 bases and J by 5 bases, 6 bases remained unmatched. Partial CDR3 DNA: TGCAGTGCTCCGCGGACAGGGGGGAACAATGAG. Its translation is CSAPRTGGNNE. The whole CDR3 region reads CSAPRTGGNNEQFF.

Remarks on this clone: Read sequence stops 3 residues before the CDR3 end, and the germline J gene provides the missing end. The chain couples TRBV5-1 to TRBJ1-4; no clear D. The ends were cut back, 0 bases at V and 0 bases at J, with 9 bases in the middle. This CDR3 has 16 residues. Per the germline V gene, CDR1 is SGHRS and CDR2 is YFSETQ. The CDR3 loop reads CASSLVEKATNEKLFF. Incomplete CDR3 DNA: TGCGCCAGCAGCTTGGTCGAAAAGGCAACTAATGAAAAA.

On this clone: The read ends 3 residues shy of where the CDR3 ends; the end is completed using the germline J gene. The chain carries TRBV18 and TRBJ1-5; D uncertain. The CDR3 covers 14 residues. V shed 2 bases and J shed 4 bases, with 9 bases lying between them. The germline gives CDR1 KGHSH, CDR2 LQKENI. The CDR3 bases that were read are TGTGCCAGCTCACCAAGCTACAGAAATCAGCCC. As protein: CASSPSYRNQP. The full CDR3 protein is CASSPSYRNQPQHF.

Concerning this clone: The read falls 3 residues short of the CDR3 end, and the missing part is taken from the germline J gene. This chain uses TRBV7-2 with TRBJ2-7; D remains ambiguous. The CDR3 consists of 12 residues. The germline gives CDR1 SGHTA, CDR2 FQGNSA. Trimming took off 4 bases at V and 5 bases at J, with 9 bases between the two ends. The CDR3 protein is CASSSSGDEQYF. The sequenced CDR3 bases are TGTGCCAGCAGCTCCTCAGGAGACGAG.

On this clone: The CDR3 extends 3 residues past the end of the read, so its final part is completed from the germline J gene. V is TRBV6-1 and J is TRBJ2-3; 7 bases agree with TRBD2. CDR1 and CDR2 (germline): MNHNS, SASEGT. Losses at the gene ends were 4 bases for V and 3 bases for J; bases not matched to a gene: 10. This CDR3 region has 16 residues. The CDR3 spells CASSVGILAETDTQYF. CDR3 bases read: TGTGCCAGCAGTGTGGGCATCCTAGCGGAGACAGATACG.

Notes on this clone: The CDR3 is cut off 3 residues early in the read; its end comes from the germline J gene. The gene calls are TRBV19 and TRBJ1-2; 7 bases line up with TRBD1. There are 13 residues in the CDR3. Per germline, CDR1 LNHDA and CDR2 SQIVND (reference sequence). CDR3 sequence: CASREDRPYGYTF. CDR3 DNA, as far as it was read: TGTGCCAGTAGAGAGGACAGGCCTTACGGC.

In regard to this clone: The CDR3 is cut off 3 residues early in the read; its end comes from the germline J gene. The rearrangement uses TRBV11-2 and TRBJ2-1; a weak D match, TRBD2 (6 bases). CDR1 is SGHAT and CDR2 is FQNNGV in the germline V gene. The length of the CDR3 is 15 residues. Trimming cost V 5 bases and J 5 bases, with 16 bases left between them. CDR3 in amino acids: CASSKTGTSNNEQFF. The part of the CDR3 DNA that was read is TGTGCCAGCAGCAAGACCGGGACTTCAAACAATGAG. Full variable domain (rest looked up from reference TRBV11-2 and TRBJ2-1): EAGVAQSPRYKIIEKRQSVAFWCNPISGHATLYWYQQILGQGPKLLIQFQNNGVVDDSQLPKDRFSAERLKGVDSTLKIQPAKLEDSAVYLCASSKTGTSNNEQFFGPGTRLTVL.

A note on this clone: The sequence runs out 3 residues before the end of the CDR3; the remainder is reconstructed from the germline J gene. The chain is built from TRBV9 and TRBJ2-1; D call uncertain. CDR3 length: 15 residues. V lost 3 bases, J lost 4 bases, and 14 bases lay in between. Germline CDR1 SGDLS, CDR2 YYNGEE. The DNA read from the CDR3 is TGTGCCAGCAGCGGAGGCGTCGCGGTATACAATGAG. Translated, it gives CASSGGVAVYNE. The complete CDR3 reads CASSGGVAVYNEQFF.

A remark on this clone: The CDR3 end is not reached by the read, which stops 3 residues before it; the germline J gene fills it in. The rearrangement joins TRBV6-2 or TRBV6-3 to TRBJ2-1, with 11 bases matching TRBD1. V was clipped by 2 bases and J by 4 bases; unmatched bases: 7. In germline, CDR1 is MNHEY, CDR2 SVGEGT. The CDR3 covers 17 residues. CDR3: CASSYRDRGTAYNEQFF. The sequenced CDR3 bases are TGTGCCAGCAGTTACCGGGACAGGGGGACTGCTTACAATGAG.

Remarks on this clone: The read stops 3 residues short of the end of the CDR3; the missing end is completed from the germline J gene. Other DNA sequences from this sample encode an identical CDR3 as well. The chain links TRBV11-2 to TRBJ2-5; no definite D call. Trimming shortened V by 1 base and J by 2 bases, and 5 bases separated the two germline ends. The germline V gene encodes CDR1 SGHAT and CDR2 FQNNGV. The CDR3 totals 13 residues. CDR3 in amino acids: CASSLGPQETQYF. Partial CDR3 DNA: TGTGCCAGCAGCTTAGGGCCTCAAGAGACC. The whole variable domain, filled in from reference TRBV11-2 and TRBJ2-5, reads EAGVAQSPRYKIIEKRQSVAFWCNPISGHATLYWYQQILGQGPKLLIQFQNNGVVDDSQLPKDRFSAERLKGVDSTLKIQPAKLEDSAVYLCASSLGPQETQYFGPGTRLLVL.

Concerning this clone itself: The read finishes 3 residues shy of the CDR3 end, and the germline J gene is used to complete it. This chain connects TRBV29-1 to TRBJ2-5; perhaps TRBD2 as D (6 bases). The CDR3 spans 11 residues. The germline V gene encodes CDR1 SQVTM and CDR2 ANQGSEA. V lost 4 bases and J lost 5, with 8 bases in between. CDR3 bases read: TGCAGCGTTGTCCGGGGGGAGACC. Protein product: CSVVRGET. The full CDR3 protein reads CSVVRGETQYF. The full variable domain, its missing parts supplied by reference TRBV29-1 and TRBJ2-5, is SAVISQKPSRDICQRGTSLTIQCQVDSQVTMMFWYRQQPGQSLTLIATANQGSEATYESGFVIDKFPISRPNLTFSTLTVSNMSPEDSSIYLCSVVRGETQYFGPGTRLLVL.

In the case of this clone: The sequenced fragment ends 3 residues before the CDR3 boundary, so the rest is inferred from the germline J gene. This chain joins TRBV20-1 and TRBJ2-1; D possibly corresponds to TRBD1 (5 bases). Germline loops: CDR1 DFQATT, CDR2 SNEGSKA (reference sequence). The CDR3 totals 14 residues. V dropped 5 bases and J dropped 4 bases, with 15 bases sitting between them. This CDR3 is CSAPTVTVYNEQFF. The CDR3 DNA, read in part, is TGCAGTGCTCCGACAGTGACAGTTTACAATGAG.